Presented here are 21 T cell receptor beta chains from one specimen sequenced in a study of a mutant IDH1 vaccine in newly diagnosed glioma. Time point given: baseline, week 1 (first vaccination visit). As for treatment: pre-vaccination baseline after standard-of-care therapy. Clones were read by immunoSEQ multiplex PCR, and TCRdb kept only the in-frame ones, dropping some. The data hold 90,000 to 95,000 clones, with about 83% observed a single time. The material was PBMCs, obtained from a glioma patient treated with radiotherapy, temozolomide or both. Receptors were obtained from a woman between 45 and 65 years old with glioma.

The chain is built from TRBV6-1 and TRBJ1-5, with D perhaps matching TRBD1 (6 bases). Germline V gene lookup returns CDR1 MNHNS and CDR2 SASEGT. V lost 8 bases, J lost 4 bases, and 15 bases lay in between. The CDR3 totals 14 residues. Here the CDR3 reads CASEGGRENQPQHF. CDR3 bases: TGTGCCAGCGAGGGGGGGCGGGAGAATCAGCCCCAGCATTTT.

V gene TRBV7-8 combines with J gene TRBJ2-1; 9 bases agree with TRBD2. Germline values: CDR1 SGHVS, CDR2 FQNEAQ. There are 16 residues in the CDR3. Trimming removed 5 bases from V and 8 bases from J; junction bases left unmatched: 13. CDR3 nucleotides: TGTGCCAGCAGCCGTTTGGGCGGGGGGGCTGAGTATGAGCAGTTCTTC. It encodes CASSRLGGGAEYEQFF.

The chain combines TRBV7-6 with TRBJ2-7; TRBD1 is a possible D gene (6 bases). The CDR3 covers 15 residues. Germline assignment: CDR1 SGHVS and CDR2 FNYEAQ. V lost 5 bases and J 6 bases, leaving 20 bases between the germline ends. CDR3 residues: CASSPQYRDIPEQYF. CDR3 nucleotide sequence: TGTGCCAGCAGCCCGCAGTACAGGGATATCCCCGAGCAGTACTTC. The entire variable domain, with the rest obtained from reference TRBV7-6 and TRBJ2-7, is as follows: GAGVSQSPRYKVTKRGQDVALRCDPISGHVSLYWYRQALGQGPEFLTYFNYEAQQDKSGLPNDRFSAERPEGSISTLTIQRTEQRDSAMYRCASSPQYRDIPEQYFGPGTRLTVT.

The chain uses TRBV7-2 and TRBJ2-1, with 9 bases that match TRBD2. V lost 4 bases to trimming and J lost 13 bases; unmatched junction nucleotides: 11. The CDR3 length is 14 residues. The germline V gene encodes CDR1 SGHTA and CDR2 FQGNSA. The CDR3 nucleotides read TGTGCCAGCAGCTCCGGAGGAGCGGGGGGATCTCAGTTCTTC. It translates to CASSSGGAGGSQFF.

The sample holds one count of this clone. Here the CDR3 reads CASRRGHKENQPQHF. The CDR3 nucleotides read TGTGCCAGCAGACGGGGTCACAAAGAGAATCAGCCCCAGCATTTT. The V call is TRBV6-5, the J call TRBJ1-5, with unresolved D. Germline V gene data show CDR1 as MNHEY and CDR2 as SVGAGI. The V and J ends lost 6 bases and 4 bases respectively, with 16 bases between them. This CDR3 contains 15 residues.

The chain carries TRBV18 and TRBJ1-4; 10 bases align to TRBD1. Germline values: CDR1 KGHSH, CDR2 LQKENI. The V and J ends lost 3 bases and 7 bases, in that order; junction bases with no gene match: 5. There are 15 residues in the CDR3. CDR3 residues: CASSPPGQGIEKLFF. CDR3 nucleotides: TGTGCCAGCTCACCTCCGGGACAGGGGATTGAAAAACTGTTTTTT.

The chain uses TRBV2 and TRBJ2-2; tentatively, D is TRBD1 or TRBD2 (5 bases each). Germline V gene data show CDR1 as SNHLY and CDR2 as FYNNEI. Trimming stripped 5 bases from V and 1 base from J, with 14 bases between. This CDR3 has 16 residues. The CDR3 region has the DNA TGTGCCAGCAGTCTAACCGGGACGAGGAACACCGGGGAGCTGTTTTTT. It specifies CASSLTGTRNTGELFF.

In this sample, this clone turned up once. CDR3 residues: CAWSAGDVSTGELFF. The CDR3 region has the DNA TGTGCCTGGAGTGCCGGGGACGTAAGCACCGGGGAGCTGTTTTTT. The gene calls are TRBV30 and TRBJ2-2, with D perhaps given as TRBD1 or TRBD2 (5 bases each). Germline CDR1 GTSNPN, CDR2 SVGIG (reference sequence). The germline V and J ends were trimmed by 1 base and 4 bases, with 13 bases remaining between them. The length of the CDR3 is 15 residues.

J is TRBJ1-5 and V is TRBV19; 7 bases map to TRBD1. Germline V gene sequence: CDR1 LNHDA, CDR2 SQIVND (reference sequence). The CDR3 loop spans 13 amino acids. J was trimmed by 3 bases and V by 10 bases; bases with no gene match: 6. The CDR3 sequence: CATQGQFNQPQHF. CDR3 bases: TGTGCCACCCAGGGACAGTTCAATCAGCCCCAGCATTTT.

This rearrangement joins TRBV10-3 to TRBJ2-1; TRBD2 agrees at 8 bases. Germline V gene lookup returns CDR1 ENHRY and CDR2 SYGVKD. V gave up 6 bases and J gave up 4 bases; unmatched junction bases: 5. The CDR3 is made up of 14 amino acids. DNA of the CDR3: TGTGCCATCAGGGATAGCGGGGAGTACAATGAGCAGTTCTTC. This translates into CAIRDSGEYNEQFF.

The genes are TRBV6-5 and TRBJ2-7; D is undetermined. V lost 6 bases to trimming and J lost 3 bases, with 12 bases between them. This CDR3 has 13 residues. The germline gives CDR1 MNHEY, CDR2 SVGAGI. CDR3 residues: CASSQASNYEQYF. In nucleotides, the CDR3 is TGTGCCAGCAGCCAGGCCTCCAACTACGAGCAGTACTTC.

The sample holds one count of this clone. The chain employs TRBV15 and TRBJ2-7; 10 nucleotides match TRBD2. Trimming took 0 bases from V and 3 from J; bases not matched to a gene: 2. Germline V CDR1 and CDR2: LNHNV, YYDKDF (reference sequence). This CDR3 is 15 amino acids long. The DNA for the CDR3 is TGTGCCACCAGCAGAGATGAGCGGGGGGGCTACGAGCAGTACTTC. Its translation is CATSRDERGGYEQYF.

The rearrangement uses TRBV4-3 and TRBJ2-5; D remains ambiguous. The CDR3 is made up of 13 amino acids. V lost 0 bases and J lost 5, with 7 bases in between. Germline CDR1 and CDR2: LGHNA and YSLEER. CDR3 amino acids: CASSQDQIETQYF. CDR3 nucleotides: TGCGCCAGCAGCCAAGATCAGATTGAGACCCAGTACTTC.

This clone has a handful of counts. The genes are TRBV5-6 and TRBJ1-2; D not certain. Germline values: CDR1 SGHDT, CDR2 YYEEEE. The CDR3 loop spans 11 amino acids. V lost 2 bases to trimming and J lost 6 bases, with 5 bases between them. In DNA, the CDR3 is TGTGCCAGCAGCTTAAGGGATGGCTACACCTTC. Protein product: CASSLRDGYTF.

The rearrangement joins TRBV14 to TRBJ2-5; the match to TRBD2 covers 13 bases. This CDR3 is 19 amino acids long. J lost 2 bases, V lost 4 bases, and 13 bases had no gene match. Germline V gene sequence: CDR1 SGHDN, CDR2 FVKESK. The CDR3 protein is CASSRGTSGIFSSQETQYF. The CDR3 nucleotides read TGTGCCAGCAGCCGGGGGACTAGCGGGATTTTCTCGTCGCAAGAGACCCAGTACTTC.

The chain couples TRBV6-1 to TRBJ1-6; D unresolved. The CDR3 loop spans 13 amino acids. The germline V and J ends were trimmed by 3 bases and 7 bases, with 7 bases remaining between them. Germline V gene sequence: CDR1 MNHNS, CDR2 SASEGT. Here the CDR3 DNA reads TGTGCCAGCAGTGATGTACAAAATTCACCCCTCCACTTT. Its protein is CASSDVQNSPLHF.

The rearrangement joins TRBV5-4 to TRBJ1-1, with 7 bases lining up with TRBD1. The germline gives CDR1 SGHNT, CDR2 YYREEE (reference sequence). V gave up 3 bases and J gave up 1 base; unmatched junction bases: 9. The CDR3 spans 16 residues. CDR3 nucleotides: TGTGCCAGCAGCTCTCGGACCCGGACAGGGAACACTGAAGCTTTCTTT. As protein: CASSSRTRTGNTEAFF.

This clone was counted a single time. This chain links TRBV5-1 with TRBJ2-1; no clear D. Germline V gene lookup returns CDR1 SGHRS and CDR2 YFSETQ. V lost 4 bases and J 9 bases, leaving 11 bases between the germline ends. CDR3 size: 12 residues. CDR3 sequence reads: CASSVQLGEQFF. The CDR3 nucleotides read TGCGCCAGCAGCGTCCAATTAGGTGAGCAGTTCTTC.

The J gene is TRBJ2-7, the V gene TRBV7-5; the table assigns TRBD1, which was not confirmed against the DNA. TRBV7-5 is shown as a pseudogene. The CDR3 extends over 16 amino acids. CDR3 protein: CVRRLPPVRGTYEQYF. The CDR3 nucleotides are TGTGTCAGACGGCTGCCTCCGGTTAGGGGAACTTACGAGCAGTACTTC.

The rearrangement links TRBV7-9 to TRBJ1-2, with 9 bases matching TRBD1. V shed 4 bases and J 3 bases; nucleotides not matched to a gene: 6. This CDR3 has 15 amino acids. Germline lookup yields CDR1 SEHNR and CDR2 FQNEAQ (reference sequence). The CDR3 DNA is TGTGCCAGCAGCTCAAATAACAGGGGGCACTATGGCTACACCTTC. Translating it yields CASSSNNRGHYGYTF. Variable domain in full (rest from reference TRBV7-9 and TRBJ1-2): DTGVSQNPRHKITKRGQNVTFRCDPISEHNRLYWYRQTLGQGPEFLTYFQNEAQLEKSRLLSDRFSAERPKGSFSTLEIQRTEQGDSAMYLCASSSNNRGHYGYTFGSGTRLTVV.

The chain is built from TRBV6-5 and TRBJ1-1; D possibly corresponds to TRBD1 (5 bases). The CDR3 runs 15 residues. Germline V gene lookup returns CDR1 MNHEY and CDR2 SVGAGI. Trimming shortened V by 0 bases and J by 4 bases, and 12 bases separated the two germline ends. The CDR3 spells CASSYSIQGSTEAFF. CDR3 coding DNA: TGTGCCAGCAGTTACTCGATCCAGGGTAGCACTGAAGCTTTCTTT.